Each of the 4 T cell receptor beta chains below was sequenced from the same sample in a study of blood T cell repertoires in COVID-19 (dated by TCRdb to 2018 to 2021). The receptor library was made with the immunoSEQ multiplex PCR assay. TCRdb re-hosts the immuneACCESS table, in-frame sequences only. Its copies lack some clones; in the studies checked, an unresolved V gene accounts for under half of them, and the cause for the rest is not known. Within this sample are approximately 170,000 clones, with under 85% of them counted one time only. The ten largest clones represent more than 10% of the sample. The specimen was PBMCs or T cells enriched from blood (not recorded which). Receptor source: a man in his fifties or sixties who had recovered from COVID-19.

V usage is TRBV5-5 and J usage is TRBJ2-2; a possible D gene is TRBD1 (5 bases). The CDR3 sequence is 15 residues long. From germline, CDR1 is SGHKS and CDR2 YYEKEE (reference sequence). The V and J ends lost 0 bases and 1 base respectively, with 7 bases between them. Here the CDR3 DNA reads TGTGCCAGCAGCTTGGGACAGCGGAACACCGGGGAGCTGTTTTTT. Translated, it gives CASSLGQRNTGELFF.

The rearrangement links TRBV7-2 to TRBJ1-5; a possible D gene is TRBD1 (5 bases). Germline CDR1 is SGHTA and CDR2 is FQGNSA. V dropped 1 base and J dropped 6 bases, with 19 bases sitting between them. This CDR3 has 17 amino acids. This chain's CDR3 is CASSLESQGSKGQPQHF. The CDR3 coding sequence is TGTGCCAGCAGCTTAGAGAGTCAGGGTAGTAAGGGTCAGCCCCAGCATTTT.

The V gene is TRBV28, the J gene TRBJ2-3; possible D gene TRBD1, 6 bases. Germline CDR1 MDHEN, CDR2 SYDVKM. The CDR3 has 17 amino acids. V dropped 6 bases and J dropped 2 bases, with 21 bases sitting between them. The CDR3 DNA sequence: TGTGCCAGCAGCACGGTGGGACACGGTTCCTACACAGATACGCAGTATTTT. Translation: CASSTVGHGSYTDTQYF.

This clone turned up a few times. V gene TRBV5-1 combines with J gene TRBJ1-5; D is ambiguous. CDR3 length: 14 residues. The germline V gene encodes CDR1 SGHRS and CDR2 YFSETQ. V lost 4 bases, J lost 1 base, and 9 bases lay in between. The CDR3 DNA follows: TGCGCCAGCAGCCCGGCAGGAAGCAATCAGCCCCAGCATTTT. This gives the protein CASSPAGSNQPQHF.